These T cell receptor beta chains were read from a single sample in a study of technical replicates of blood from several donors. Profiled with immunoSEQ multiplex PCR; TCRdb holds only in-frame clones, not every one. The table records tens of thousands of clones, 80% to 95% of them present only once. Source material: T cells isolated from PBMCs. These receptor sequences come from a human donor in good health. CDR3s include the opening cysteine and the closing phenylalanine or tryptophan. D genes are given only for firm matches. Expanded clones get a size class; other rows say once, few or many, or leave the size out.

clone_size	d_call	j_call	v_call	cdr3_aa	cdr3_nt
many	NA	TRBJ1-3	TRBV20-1	CSAKRGNTIYF	TGCAGCGCGAAACGGGGAAACACCATATATTTT
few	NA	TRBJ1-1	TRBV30	CAWRGGWNTEAFF	TGTGCCTGGCGGGGGGGGTGGAACACTGAAGCTTTCTTT
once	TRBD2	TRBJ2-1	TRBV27	CASSLWASGTYNEQFF	TGTGCCAGCAGTTTATGGGCTAGCGGTACCTACAATGAGCAGTTCTTC
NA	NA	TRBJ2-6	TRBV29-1	CSVGTDGANVLTF	TGCAGCGTTGGGACTGATGGGGCCAACGTCCTGACTTTC
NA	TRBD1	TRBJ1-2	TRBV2	CAIRFGQDLGYTF	TGTGCCATCCGATTTGGACAGGACCTAGGCTACACCTTC
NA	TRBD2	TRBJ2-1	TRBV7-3	CASSAGLAGAHWFF	TGTGCCAGCAGCGCGGGACTAGCGGGAGCACATTGGTTCTTC
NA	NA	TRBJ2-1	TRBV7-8	CASSREAHNEQFF	TGTGCCAGCAGCCGAGAGGCCCACAATGAGCAGTTCTTC
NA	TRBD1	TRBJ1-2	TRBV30	CACRGQGGGYTF	TGTGCCTGCAGAGGACAGGGAGGAGGCTACACCTTC
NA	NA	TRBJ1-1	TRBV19	CASTPWEGNTEAFF	TGTGCCAGTACCCCCTGGGAGGGGAACACTGAAGCTTTCTTT
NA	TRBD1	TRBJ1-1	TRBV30	CAGQGTHEAFF	TGTGCCGGACAGGGGACCCATGAAGCTTTCTTT
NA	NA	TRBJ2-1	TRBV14	CASSLEQLAGNYNEQFF	TGTGCCAGCAGCCTCGAACAACTAGCAGGTAACTACAATGAGCAGTTCTTC
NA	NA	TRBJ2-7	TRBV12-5	CASGPWGTNEQYF	TGTGCTAGTGGTCCCTGGGGGACAAACGAGCAGTACTTC
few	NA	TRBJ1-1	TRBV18	CASSPRAFF	TGTGCCAGCTCCCCCCGGGCTTTCTTT
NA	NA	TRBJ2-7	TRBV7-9	CASRLADNSYEQYF	TGTGCCAGCAGGTTAGCGGACAACTCCTACGAGCAGTACTTC
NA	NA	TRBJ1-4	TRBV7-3	CASSPQGLPNEKLFF	TGTGCCAGCAGCCCTCAGGGTTTGCCTAATGAAAAACTGTTTTTT
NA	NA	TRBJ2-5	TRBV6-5	CASNADLYQETQYF	TGTGCCAGCAACGCGGATTTGTACCAAGAGACCCAGTACTTC
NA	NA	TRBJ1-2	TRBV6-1	CASTELKRGYTF	TGTGCCAGCACTGAGCTGAAGAGAGGCTACACCTTC
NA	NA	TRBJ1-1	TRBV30	CAWSVAPPGQLFTEAFF	TGTGCCTGGAGTGTAGCTCCCCCCGGACAGCTTTTCACTGAAGCTTTCTTT
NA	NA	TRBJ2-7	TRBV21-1	CASSKAGGSFLNEQYF	TGTGCCAGCAGCAAAGCAGGAGGGAGTTTTTTGAACGAGCAGTACTTC
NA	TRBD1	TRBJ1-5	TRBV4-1	CASSPRDRGHQPQHF	TGCGCCAGCAGCCCCCGGGACAGGGGGCATCAGCCCCAGCATTTT
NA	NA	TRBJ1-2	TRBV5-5	CASSYDAGDYGYTF	TGTGCCAGCAGCTACGACGCAGGGGACTATGGCTACACCTTC
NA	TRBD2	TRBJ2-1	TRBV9	CASSVGMTSGSWSEQFF	TGTGCCAGCAGCGTAGGAATGACTAGCGGGAGTTGGAGTGAGCAGTTCTTC
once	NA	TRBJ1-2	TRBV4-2	CASSTDRSVYGYTF	TGTGCCAGCAGCACGGACAGATCCGTCTATGGCTACACCTTC
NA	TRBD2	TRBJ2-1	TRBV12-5	CASGLGAGTSGNNEQFF	TGTGCTAGTGGTTTGGGGGCCGGGACTAGCGGAAACAATGAGCAGTTCTTC
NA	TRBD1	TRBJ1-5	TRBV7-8	CASSLWGRTGVDNQPQHF	TGTGCCAGCAGCTTATGGGGACGAACAGGGGTTGACAATCAGCCCCAGCATTTT
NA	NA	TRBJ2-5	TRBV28	CASSFRGNQETQYF	TGTGCCAGCAGTTTTCGGGGGAACCAAGAGACCCAGTACTTC
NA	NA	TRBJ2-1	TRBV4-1	CASSQGPVGRYYNEQFF	TGCGCCAGCAGCCAGGGTCCGGTCGGCAGGTACTACAATGAGCAGTTCTTC
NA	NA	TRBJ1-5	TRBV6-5	CASRPGGNQPQHF	TGTGCCAGCAGACCCGGGGGCAATCAGCCCCAGCATTTT
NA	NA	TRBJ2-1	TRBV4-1	CASSLLSGSVSYNEQFF	TGCGCCAGCAGCCTCTTAAGCGGGTCCGTCTCCTACAATGAGCAGTTCTTC